This TCR beta chain was sequenced for a study of Ad26.COV2.S vaccination and SARS-CoV-2 variants (dated by TCRdb to about 2021). Study-level background: Vaccine-arm donors were drawn from COV1001, a multicentre, randomized, double-blind, placebo-controlled phase I-IIa trial of Ad26.COV2.S in healthy adults. Blinding of investigators to trial group allocation was maintained during experiments and outcome assessment. Sequencing of the TCRbeta repertoire served to evaluate the specificity and breadth of SARS-CoV-2-reactive T cell receptors following Ad26.COV2.S vaccination. The TCR-sequenced set comprised approximately 30 samples: some 20 Ad26.COV2.S vaccine recipients, 5 placebo recipients and 8 SARS-CoV-2 convalescent individuals. Participants in the trial were split at random into five groups of five each, receiving low-dose or high-dose Ad26.COV2.S once or twice, or else placebo on both occasions. Ad26.COV2.S was administered intramuscularly at 5 x 10^10 or 1 x 10^11 viral particles, either as a single shot or as two shots given 56 days apart.

TCRbeta CDR3 regions were sequenced with the immunoSEQ Assay. After extraction, genomic DNA underwent amplification by bias-controlled multiplex PCR, followed by high-throughput sequencing. In the source study's methods: To quantify the absolute abundance of each unique TCRbeta CDR3 region, sequences were collapsed and filtered. T cell fraction was estimated by normalizing TCRbeta template counts to usable DNA, with usable DNA measured through amplification of reference genes found in all nucleated cells. Repertoire TCRs were annotated as SARS-CoV-2-specific by exact matching of V gene, CDR3 amino acid sequence and J gene to a known reactive TCR set. The reference SARS-CoV-2 TCR set came from MIRA and was filtered for enrichment in COVID-19-positive ImmuneCODE repertoires, removing public or cross-reactive TCRs. Using the MIRA antigens, annotated TCRs were further analysed by specific ORF or by position within an ORF. Depth was the summed frequency of annotated unique rearrangements, while breadth was defined as annotated unique rearrangements over total unique productive rearrangements. Group comparisons of TCR breadth used two-sided Wilcoxon rank-sum tests. TCRdb provides this immuneACCESS table in a form limited to in-frame rearrangements. Some clones are lacking; in checked studies, under half of them reflect an unresolved V gene, and why the rest are absent is not known. V and J calls and clone size are those listed in that table; D and trimming were worked out from the DNA. Here the sample has 300,000 to 350,000 clones; around 89% occur a single time. Around 5.3% of the sample belongs to the ten largest clones.

Results the study describes overall, beyond this receptor: Spike-specific TCR breadth was higher in Ad26.COV2.S recipients than in placebo recipients (P = 0.0014). After vaccination, spike-specific CD8+ and CD4+ T cell responses were reported to show substantial breadth. The authors noted that total T cell responses may have been underestimated by the TCR breadth and depth analyses. Comparing responses between vaccine doses or regimens was not something the study was powered to do. Comparable non-spike TCR breadth was observed between vaccine and placebo recipients, consistent with only spike being contained in the vaccine.

This sample's treatment or condition label indicates: around 19 received Ad26.COV2.S at low or high dose, single or two shots; about 5 received placebo; per-sample allocation not given. Repertoires of vaccine and placebo recipients were sequenced from samples collected on day 63 after the first injection. Cohort 1b enrolled around 24 adults aged 18-55 years at a single site in Boston, USA, between 29 July and 7 August 2020. As a vaccine, Ad26.COV2.S was a replication-incompetent adenovirus type 26 vector that expressed a prefusion-stabilized SARS-CoV-2 spike protein derived from the original Wuhan strain. The trim is 5 bases for V and 5 bases for J, with a gap of 9 bases between the germline ends. There are 13 amino acids in the CDR3, from cysteine to phenylalanine inclusive. Only the CDR3 DNA is retained, 39 bases long and in frame from the first base. The germline V gene yields MGHRA for CDR1 and YSYEKL for CDR2.

This clone was seen a single time. Its antigen remains undetermined. No much larger clonotype is one base removed from it; base qualities were not supplied. This receptor was identified in a person between 18 and 65 years old who received the Ad26.COV2.S COVID-19 vaccine or a placebo. The chain is assembled from TRBV4-1 and TRBJ1-4; the D region possibly corresponds to TRBD1 (5 bases align). The sequenced sample was peripheral blood, obtained in a trial of Ad26.COV2.S vaccine versus placebo. The DNA reads as follows: TGCGCCAGCAGCGTGACAGAAAATGAAAAACTGTTTTTT. Its coded protein is CASSVTENEKLFF.